This is a list of T cell receptor beta chains from one sample in a study of shared clonotypes between healthy human individuals. Assay: immunoSEQ multiplex PCR; the TCRdb copy retains only in-frame clones and omits some. Of millions of clones in the sample, 90% to 95% were seen once. Sample: naive CD4+ T cells from PBMCs. These receptors all come from a man between 18 and 29 years old in good health. Some clones in this sample may be carry-over from other donors' samples. Each CDR3 is given with its conserved first and last residue. Each record gives: V gene, J gene, clone size, D gene, CDR3 protein, CDR3 DNA. A D gene is named only where the DNA matches it firmly. Rows may omit the clone size; those that give it use once, few, many or a size class.

v_gene: TRBV2
j_gene: TRBJ1-5
abundance: -
d_gene: -
CDR3aa: CASSDDRASNQPQHF
CDR3nt: TGTGCCAGCAGTGACGACAGAGCTAGCAATCAGCCCCAGCATTTT

v_gene: TRBV7-9
j_gene: TRBJ2-1
abundance: -
d_gene: -
CDR3aa: CASSQPTGRSGAYEQFF
CDR3nt: TGTGCCAGCAGCCAACCGACAGGGAGATCGGGAGCTTATGAGCAGTTCTTC

v_gene: TRBV2
j_gene: TRBJ2-1
abundance: -
d_gene: TRBD2
CDR3aa: CASSLAGSAYNEQFF
CDR3nt: TGTGCCAGCAGCCTAGCGGGATCGGCCTACAATGAGCAGTTCTTC

v_gene: TRBV27
j_gene: TRBJ2-1
abundance: -
d_gene: -
CDR3aa: CASRDRTNNEQFF
CDR3nt: TGTGCCAGCAGGGACAGGACTAACAATGAGCAGTTCTTC

v_gene: TRBV9
j_gene: TRBJ1-2
abundance: -
d_gene: -
CDR3aa: CASSVGPAVSGAKAPNGGYTF
CDR3nt: TGTGCCAGCAGCGTAGGGCCCGCTGTCTCTGGGGCGAAAGCTCCTAACGGTGGCTACACCTTC

v_gene: TRBV7-9
j_gene: TRBJ2-4
abundance: -
d_gene: -
CDR3aa: CASSLAAGVDIQYF
CDR3nt: TGTGCCAGCAGCTTAGCGGCGGGTGTGGACATTCAGTACTTC

v_gene: TRBV20-1
j_gene: TRBJ1-1
abundance: -
d_gene: -
CDR3aa: CSARGNTEAFF
CDR3nt: TGCAGTGCTCGAGGAAACACTGAAGCTTTCTTT

v_gene: TRBV2
j_gene: TRBJ1-5
abundance: -
d_gene: TRBD1
CDR3aa: CASSEMTGDQPQHF
CDR3nt: TGTGCCAGCAGTGAAATGACAGGGGATCAGCCCCAGCATTTT

v_gene: TRBV6-6
j_gene: TRBJ1-3
abundance: few
d_gene: -
CDR3aa: CASSMDSLGRNTIYF
CDR3nt: TGTGCCAGCAGTATGGACAGTCTCGGGAGAAACACCATATATTTT

v_gene: TRBV10-3
j_gene: TRBJ2-7
abundance: -
d_gene: TRBD2
CDR3aa: CAIRSTSGSPYEQYF
CDR3nt: TGTGCCATCAGGAGCACTAGCGGGAGTCCCTACGAGCAGTACTTC

v_gene: TRBV6-6
j_gene: TRBJ2-6
abundance: -
d_gene: -
CDR3aa: CASSGGRAGANVLTF
CDR3nt: TGTGCCAGTAGCGGTGGGCGGGCTGGGGCCAACGTCCTGACTTTC

v_gene: TRBV11-2
j_gene: TRBJ1-4
abundance: -
d_gene: -
CDR3aa: CASSLDPTYSTNEKLFF
CDR3nt: TGTGCCAGCAGCTTAGACCCGACTTACTCAACTAATGAAAAACTGTTTTTT

v_gene: TRBV5-6
j_gene: TRBJ1-4
abundance: -
d_gene: TRBD1
CDR3aa: CASSLRGRDEKLFF
CDR3nt: TGTGCCAGCAGCTTGAGGGGGCGGGATGAAAAACTGTTTTTT

v_gene: TRBV30
j_gene: TRBJ2-4
abundance: -
d_gene: -
CDR3aa: CAWSVPRDIQYF
CDR3nt: TGTGCCTGGAGTGTCCCCAGGGACATTCAGTACTTC

v_gene: TRBV7-3
j_gene: TRBJ2-3
abundance: -
d_gene: -
CDR3aa: CASSLTLGNTDTQYF
CDR3nt: TGTGCCAGCAGTCTGACCTTGGGGAACACAGATACGCAGTATTTT

v_gene: TRBV5-1
j_gene: TRBJ2-1
abundance: once
d_gene: -
CDR3aa: CASSLVVGSAEQFF
CDR3nt: TGCGCCAGCAGCTTGGTAGTGGGTTCAGCTGAGCAGTTCTTC

v_gene: TRBV28
j_gene: TRBJ1-4
abundance: -
d_gene: -
CDR3aa: CASSLGGISNEKLFF
CDR3nt: TGTGCCAGCAGTTTAGGTGGCATCTCTAATGAAAAACTGTTTTTT

v_gene: TRBV28
j_gene: TRBJ2-3
abundance: -
d_gene: -
CDR3aa: CASGLFTSGTDTQYF
CDR3nt: TGTGCCAGCGGTCTTTTTACGTCTGGCACAGATACGCAGTATTTT

v_gene: TRBV6-1
j_gene: TRBJ2-1
abundance: -
d_gene: -
CDR3aa: CASSRDPYNEQFF
CDR3nt: TGTGCCAGCAGCCGGGACCCCTACAATGAGCAGTTCTTC

v_gene: TRBV9
j_gene: TRBJ2-1
abundance: -
d_gene: -
CDR3aa: CASSPREAPGGNEQFF
CDR3nt: TGTGCCAGCAGCCCTAGGGAAGCCCCCGGCGGGAATGAGCAGTTCTTC

v_gene: TRBV7-2
j_gene: TRBJ2-7
abundance: -
d_gene: -
CDR3aa: CASSAGSLIYEQYF
CDR3nt: TGTGCCAGCAGCGCCGGGTCGCTCATCTACGAGCAGTACTTC

v_gene: TRBV5-5
j_gene: TRBJ1-4
abundance: -
d_gene: TRBD1
CDR3aa: CASSLGQGVTNEKLFF
CDR3nt: TGTGCCAGCAGCTTGGGGCAGGGGGTAACTAATGAAAAACTGTTTTTT

v_gene: TRBV19
j_gene: TRBJ2-2
abundance: -
d_gene: -
CDR3aa: CASTPGTGLDTGELFF
CDR3nt: TGTGCCAGTACACCAGGCACAGGGCTAGACACCGGGGAGCTGTTTTTT

v_gene: TRBV5-1
j_gene: TRBJ1-1
abundance: -
d_gene: -
CDR3aa: CASSYGTGVSTEAFF
CDR3nt: TGCGCCAGCAGCTATGGGACGGGGGTAAGCACTGAAGCTTTCTTT

v_gene: TRBV9
j_gene: TRBJ2-5
abundance: -
d_gene: TRBD2
CDR3aa: CASSAVSGGGETQYF
CDR3nt: TGTGCCAGCAGCGCGGTTAGCGGGGGGGGTGAGACCCAGTACTTC

v_gene: TRBV28
j_gene: TRBJ2-7
abundance: -
d_gene: -
CDR3aa: CASSQPRPQQYF
CDR3nt: TGTGCCAGCAGTCAACCGCGGCCTCAACAGTACTTC